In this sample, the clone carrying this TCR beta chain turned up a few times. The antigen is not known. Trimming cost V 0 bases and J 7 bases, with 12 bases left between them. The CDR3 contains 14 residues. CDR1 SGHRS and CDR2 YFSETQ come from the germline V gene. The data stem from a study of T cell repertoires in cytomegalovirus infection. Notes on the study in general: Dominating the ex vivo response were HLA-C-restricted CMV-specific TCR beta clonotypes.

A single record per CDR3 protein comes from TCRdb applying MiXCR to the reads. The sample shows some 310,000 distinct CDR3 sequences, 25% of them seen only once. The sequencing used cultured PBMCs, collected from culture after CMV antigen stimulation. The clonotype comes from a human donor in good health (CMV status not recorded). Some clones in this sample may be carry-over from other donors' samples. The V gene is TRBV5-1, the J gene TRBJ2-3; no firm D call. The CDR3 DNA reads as TGCGCCAGCAGCTTGGCGGGTCTAGGGAATACGCAGTATTTT. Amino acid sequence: CASSLAGLGNTQYF.